The present T cell receptor beta chain was sequenced within a study of blood T cell repertoires in COVID-19. On the study more broadly: Acute and convalescent COVID-19 samples came from the United States, Italy and Spain.

In the authors' workflow: Estimates of nucleated cell counts were drawn from the amplification of reference gene primers. Generated by immunoSEQ multiplex PCR, the TCRdb table keeps only in-frame clones and is missing some. V, J and clone size derive from that table, while D and trimming were established from the DNA sequence. The data hold some 170,000 clones, with 93% observed a single time. This CDR3 has 17 residues. The rearrangement links TRBV21-1 to TRBJ2-1; the D call of TRBD1 is as the table states it, not checked on the DNA. TRBV21-1 is a pseudogene. The source is a woman aged 55-75 years with COVID-19, enrolled during active disease. Source material: peripheral blood. For the CDR3, the DNA is TGTGCCAGCAGCTCCCGTTCGTACAGGGACCCTTACAATGAGCAGTTCTTC. It specifies CASSSRSYRDPYNEQFF.